This T cell receptor beta chain was profiled in a study of PD-1 blockade in mismatch repair-deficient tumors. Notes on this clone: Its antigen is unidentified.

Every patient had mismatch repair deficiency by PCR or immunohistochemistry. TCRs were sequenced from a few patients responding to pembrolizumab. Study results and caveats: Rapid post-treatment expansion, then contraction, generally preceding radiologic response, marked tumor-resident clones.

The table came from immunoSEQ multiplex PCR; TCRdb's copy has only in-frame clones and leaves some out. Here the sample spans about 120,000 clones, 88% being singletons. The TCR was taken from an adult with mismatch repair-deficient cancer. This sample comprised peripheral blood, obtained about 17 months after starting pembrolizumab.

The CDR3 DNA reads as TGTGCCAGCAGCCCGGGACAGGGCTACGAGCAGTACTTC. It specifies CASSPGQGYEQYF. The chain couples TRBV7-9 to TRBJ2-7, with 9 bases lining up with TRBD1. The CDR3 has 13 residues. The germline V gene encodes CDR1 SEHNR and CDR2 FQNEAQ (reference sequence). The junction had 2 bases not matched to a gene; V was cut back by 5 bases and J by 3 bases.